This T cell receptor beta chain was profiled in a study of control samples from healthy donors and cancer patients. Here immunoSEQ multiplex PCR was the method, and the copy in TCRdb shows in-frame clones only, minus some. The sample yields some 190,000 clones, of which the top ten take up roughly 2%. This CDR3 spans 13 amino acids. Trimming shortened V by 6 bases and J by 8 bases, and 15 bases separated the two germline ends. Germline V gives CDR1 MDHEN, CDR2 SYDVKM. The chain carries TRBV28 and TRBJ2-3; D uncertain. Sample: blood. The source of this sequence is a woman in her 30s in good health. CDR3 sequence reads: CASRLDGSGTQYF. The DNA for the CDR3 is TGTGCCAGCAGGCTGGACGGCTCGGGTACGCAGTATTTT.